These 24 T cell receptor beta chains came from one sample sequenced in a study of identical twins. TCRdb processed the 5' RACE reads anew with MiXCR; each CDR3 protein has one entry. The profile shows 700,000 or so distinct CDR3 sequences, roughly 8% of them singletons. The same sample was also used in a study of yellow fever vaccine responses in identical twins.

Sequenced input: PBMCs. These receptors were collected from a woman aged 18-29 years in good health.

This sequence joins TRBV5-5 and TRBJ2-1; no clear D. Trimming cost V 0 bases and J 7 bases, with 11 bases left between them. This CDR3 has 14 amino acids. Germline V gene sequence: CDR1 SGHKS, CDR2 YYEKEE (reference sequence). The DNA for the CDR3 is TGTGCCAGCAGCTTGGGACTCCTGAGAAATGAGCAGTTCTTC. Translated, it gives CASSLGLLRNEQFF.

V is TRBV3-1 and J is TRBJ2-3; D perhaps matches TRBD1 (5 bases). Trimming cost V 2 bases and J 6 bases, with 15 bases left between them. The CDR3 runs to 15 residues. Germline V lookup: CDR1 LGHDT, CDR2 YNNKEL (reference sequence). For the CDR3, the DNA is TGTGCCAGCAGCCAATACGGGCAACAGGCGGATACGCAGTATTTT. Protein sequence: CASSQYGQQADTQYF.

The chain uses TRBV6-5 and TRBJ2-5; possibly TRBD1 for D (6 bases). The ends were cut back, 2 bases at V and 5 bases at J, with 12 bases in the middle. Germline values: CDR1 MNHEY, CDR2 SVGAGI. The CDR3 extends over 14 amino acids. Here the CDR3 DNA reads TGTGCCAGCAGTTACGAGGGGGATCGCGAGACCCAGTACTTC. Translating gives CASSYEGDRETQYF.

This clonotype was seen a handful of times. V gene TRBV4-3 combines with J gene TRBJ2-7; D call uncertain. V was cut by 1 base and J by 4 bases, with 11 bases left in between. Looked up from germline, CDR1 is LGHNA and CDR2 is YSLEER. The CDR3 sequence is 14 residues long. The CDR3 DNA follows: TGCGCCAGCAGCCAAGCAATCGATGGGTACGAGCAGTACTTC. Translation: CASSQAIDGYEQYF.

The rearrangement uses TRBV9 and TRBJ1-4; D gene unclear. The V and J ends lost 2 bases and 2 bases respectively, with 7 bases between them. The CDR3 consists of 14 residues. In germline, CDR1 is SGDLS, CDR2 YYNGEE. CDR3 residues: CASSVEATNEKLFF. CDR3 nucleotides: TGTGCCAGCAGCGTTGAGGCTACTAATGAAAAACTGTTTTTT.

This clonotype has ten or more counts. DNA of the CDR3: TGCGCCAGCAACCGAGGTAGCGACACAGATACGCAGTATTTT. Its protein is CASNRGSDTDTQYF. V gene TRBV5-1 combines with J gene TRBJ2-3; tentatively, D is TRBD2 (5 bases). Germline CDR1 SGHRS, CDR2 YFSETQ. V was cut by 6 bases and J by 2 bases, with 13 bases left in between. This CDR3 is built from 14 residues.

CDR3 sequence reads: CASSLAYAGLAGQTYEQYF. In DNA, the CDR3 is TGCGCCAGCAGCTTGGCATATGCGGGACTAGCGGGCCAAACCTACGAGCAGTACTTC. This sequence joins TRBV5-1 and TRBJ2-7; 12 bases match TRBD2. CDR3 size: 19 residues. Germline V gene sequence: CDR1 SGHRS, CDR2 YFSETQ. The trim removed 0 bases at V and 2 bases at J, leaving 12 bases unmatched.

This clonotype was seen ten or more times. The genes are TRBV20-1 and TRBJ2-2, with D perhaps being TRBD1 or TRBD2 (6 bases each). With 4 bases removed from V and 3 bases from J, the gap between germline ends came to 12 bases. Germline-derived CDR1 and CDR2 are DFQATT and SNEGSKA (reference sequence). The CDR3 has 14 amino acids. Written as DNA, the CDR3 is TGCAGTGCTAAGGCAGGGGAGGACACCGGGGAGCTGTTTTTT. This sequence encodes CSAKAGEDTGELFF.

This clonotype was found many times. The V call is TRBV6-1, the J call TRBJ2-2; no firm D call. Per the germline V gene, CDR1 is MNHNS and CDR2 is SASEGT. Trimming removed 5 bases from V and 0 bases from J, with 16 bases in between. This CDR3 region has 17 residues. The CDR3 sequence is CASSPKGLGTNTGELFF. CDR3 nucleotide sequence: TGTGCCAGCAGTCCCAAAGGTCTGGGGACGAACACCGGGGAGCTGTTTTTT.

This clonotype turned up a few times. The V gene is TRBV20-1, the J gene TRBJ1-1, with D unresolved. Germline V gene sequence: CDR1 DFQATT, CDR2 SNEGSKA (reference sequence). The length of the CDR3 is 15 residues. The V end was cut by 5 bases, the J end by 2 bases, with 18 bases between. Here the CDR3 DNA reads TGCAGTGCTCCCTGGACGGCGCGAGGCAACACTGAAGCTTTCTTT. Translated, it gives CSAPWTARGNTEAFF.

This clonotype was counted a few times. The DNA of the CDR3 is TGCAGTGCTAGAGTACCGCGGGGGGAGGGCAATCAGCCCCAGCATTTT. Translating gives CSARVPRGEGNQPQHF. This chain joins TRBV20-1 and TRBJ1-5; a weak D match, TRBD1 (5 bases). CDR1 is DFQATT, CDR2 SNEGSKA, per germline (reference sequence). The CDR3 totals 16 residues. The V and J ends lost 1 base and 2 bases respectively, with 15 bases between them.

This clonotype occurred many times. The J gene is TRBJ2-3, the V gene TRBV7-8, with D possibly matching TRBD1 (5 bases). In germline, CDR1 is SGHVS, CDR2 FQNEAQ. The CDR3 has 18 residues. V dropped 3 bases and J dropped 4 bases, with 23 bases sitting between them. CDR3 bases: TGTGCCAGCAGCTTCCGTAGGGTCAGGGTGGTTGCCCCAGATACGCAGTATTTT. This translates into CASSFRRVRVVAPDTQYF.

The rearrangement joins TRBV20-1 to TRBJ2-3; 11 bases are a match to TRBD2. This CDR3 is built from 15 residues. Trimming cost V 5 bases and J 5 bases; bases outside gene matches: 9. The germline V gene encodes CDR1 DFQATT and CDR2 SNEGSKA (reference sequence). The CDR3 DNA is TGCAGTGCTCAAATAGCGGGAGGGCCGGGAGATACGCAGTATTTT. Translating it yields CSAQIAGGPGDTQYF.

This clonotype was seen many times. The V and J genes are TRBV20-1 and TRBJ1-5; TRBD1 is a possible D gene (6 bases). The V and J ends lost 3 bases and 7 bases respectively, with 16 bases between them. The germline gives CDR1 DFQATT, CDR2 SNEGSKA (reference sequence). There are 14 residues in the CDR3. The CDR3 protein is CSASTGPGGQPQHF. The CDR3 nucleotides read TGCAGTGCTAGCACAGGGCCAGGTGGGCAGCCCCAGCATTTT.

The rearrangement links TRBV12-3 or TRBV12-4 to TRBJ1-6, with TRBD1 matching over 7 bases. Trimming at V came to 7 bases and at J to 6 bases, leaving 6 bases not matched to a gene. The CDR3 totals 14 residues. The CDR3 DNA reads as TGTGCCAGCACCCCTGGGACAGTTAATTCACCCCTCCACTTT. It yields the protein CASTPGTVNSPLHF.

A few counts support this clonotype. The rearrangement links TRBV6-2 or TRBV6-3 to TRBJ2-5, with 7 bases identical to TRBD1. Germline lookup yields CDR1 MNHEY and CDR2 SVGEGT. CDR3 length equals 16 residues. Losses at the gene ends were 7 bases for V and 2 bases for J; bases not matched to a gene: 13. CDR3: CASTFSGRDRQETQYF. The CDR3 region has the DNA TGTGCCAGCACCTTTTCGGGCCGGGACAGACAAGAGACCCAGTACTTC.

In this sample, this clonotype turned up a few times. V gene TRBV28 combines with J gene TRBJ2-1; D possibly uses TRBD1 or TRBD2 (7 bases each). Trimming stripped 6 bases from V and 4 bases from J, with 22 bases between. Per the germline V gene, CDR1 is MDHEN and CDR2 is SYDVKM. The CDR3 contains 17 residues. As DNA, the CDR3 is TGTGCCAGCAGCCCCAGGGGGGCGGGGCGGGGGTACAATGAGCAGTTCTTC. Protein: CASSPRGAGRGYNEQFF.

The chain uses TRBV7-2 and TRBJ2-7; the match to TRBD2 covers 11 bases. CDR1 is SGHTA, CDR2 FQGNSA, per germline. Trimming removed 8 bases from V and 5 bases from J; junction bases left unmatched: 14. The CDR3 totals 16 residues. CDR3 sequence reads: CASGIAGGRSIDEQYF. CDR3 nucleotide sequence: TGTGCCAGCGGGATAGCGGGAGGGCGGAGTATCGACGAGCAGTACTTC.

V gene TRBV9 combines with J gene TRBJ2-7; no clear D. The CDR3 covers 12 residues. Germline assignment: CDR1 SGDLS and CDR2 YYNGEE. The germline V and J ends were trimmed by 0 bases and 5 bases, with 6 bases remaining between them. In DNA form, the CDR3 reads TGTGCCAGCAGCGTAGGGCAGGACGAGCAGTACTTC. Its protein is CASSVGQDEQYF.

This clonotype showed up just a few times. The genes are TRBV12-3 or TRBV12-4 and TRBJ1-6; D possibly corresponds to TRBD1 (6 bases). The V gene lost 10 bases and the J gene lost 7 bases, with 14 bases spanning the gap. The CDR3 spans 13 residues. Written as DNA, the CDR3 is TGTGCCACCCGGGCGGGGGGCAATTCACCCCTCCACTTT. Its translation is CATRAGGNSPLHF.

This clonotype was counted at least ten times. This chain connects TRBV5-1 to TRBJ2-7; TRBD1 might be the D (6 bases). Trimming took off 3 bases at V and 6 bases at J, with 16 bases between the two ends. The germline V gene encodes CDR1 SGHRS and CDR2 YFSETQ. This CDR3 is 14 amino acids long. CDR3 in DNA: TGCGCCAGCAGCTCCTGGGACAAAATGAGCGAGCAGTACTTC. It yields the protein CASSSWDKMSEQYF.

A few counts support this clonotype. The chain links TRBV5-1 to TRBJ2-7, with TRBD1 matching over 9 bases. Trimming at V came to 4 bases and at J to 5 bases, leaving 10 bases not matched to a gene. This CDR3 comprises 15 residues. CDR1 is SGHRS and CDR2 is YFSETQ in the germline V gene. As DNA, the CDR3 is TGCGCCAGCAGCCGGGACGGACAGGGGCTCAACGAGCAGTACTTC. Its protein is CASSRDGQGLNEQYF.

The chain couples TRBV4-3 to TRBJ2-3; 7 nucleotides align to TRBD2. Trimming took 1 base from V and 2 from J; bases not matched to a gene: 9. Germline CDR1 reads LGHNA; CDR2 reads YSLEER. CDR3 length: 17 amino acids. In nucleotides, the CDR3 is TGCGCCAGCAGCCAAGCCCCCCTAGCGGATTACACAGATACGCAGTATTTT. Translating it yields CASSQAPLADYTDTQYF.

V gene TRBV20-1 combines with J gene TRBJ2-1; TRBD2 aligns across 10 bases. Unmatched junction bases numbered 0, after V lost 0 bases and J lost 4 bases. Germline V gives CDR1 DFQATT, CDR2 SNEGSKA (reference sequence). The CDR3 sequence is 14 residues long. CDR3 sequence reads: CSARDSGRYNEQFF. The CDR3, as DNA: TGCAGTGCTAGAGATAGCGGGAGGTACAATGAGCAGTTCTTC.